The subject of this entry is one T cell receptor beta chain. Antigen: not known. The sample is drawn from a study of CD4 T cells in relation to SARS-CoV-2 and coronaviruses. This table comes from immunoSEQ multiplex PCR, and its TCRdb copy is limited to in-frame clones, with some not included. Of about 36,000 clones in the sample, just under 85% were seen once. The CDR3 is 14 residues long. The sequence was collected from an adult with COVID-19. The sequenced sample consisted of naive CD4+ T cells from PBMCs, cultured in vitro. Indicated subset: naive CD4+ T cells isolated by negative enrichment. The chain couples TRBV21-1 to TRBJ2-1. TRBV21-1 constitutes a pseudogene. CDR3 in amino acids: CASSKLGPTPWQFF. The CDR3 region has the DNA TGTGCCAGCAGCAAATTGGGACCCACCCCTTGGCAGTTCTTC.